Below are 6 T cell receptor beta chains sequenced from a single sample in a study of a mutant IDH1 vaccine in newly diagnosed glioma. Their antigens remain unidentified. Time point specified: week 11, during vaccination. Each dose delivered 300 ug of mutant IDH1 20-mer peptide subcutaneously with imiquimod. This table comes from immunoSEQ multiplex PCR, and its TCRdb copy is limited to in-frame clones, with some not included. The sample lists around 130,000 clones, around 80% occurring once. The source was PBMCs, collected from a glioma patient whose treatment included an IDH1 peptide vaccine. The receptors were sampled from a man between 40 and 49 years old with glioma.

This rearrangement joins TRBV6-5 to TRBJ1-1, with D possibly matching TRBD1 (5 bases). Per germline, CDR1 MNHEY and CDR2 SVGAGI. The CDR3 loop spans 14 amino acids. The V end lost 9 bases, the J end lost 8 bases, and 22 bases lay between the germline ends. The CDR3 loop reads CASWKGQRALEAFF. CDR3 nucleotides: TGTGCCAGTTGGAAGGGGCAGCGCGCTCTAGAAGCTTTCTTT.

This chain joins TRBV5-6 and TRBJ2-4, with D perhaps given as TRBD1 or TRBD2 (5 bases each). Germline CDR1 is SGHDT and CDR2 is YYEEEE. The V gene lost 0 bases and the J gene lost 3 bases, with 19 bases spanning the gap. The CDR3 contains 18 residues. The CDR3 DNA sequence: TGTGCCAGCAGCTTGGAGGGGACGGGACCTATGGACAAAAACATTCAGTACTTC. Encoded protein: CASSLEGTGPMDKNIQYF.

This clone came up once. The chain recombines TRBV5-1 with TRBJ1-2, with D unclear. The CDR3 sequence is 15 residues long. CDR1 is SGHRS and CDR2 is YFSETQ in the germline V gene. The V and J ends lost 0 bases and 8 bases respectively, with 17 bases between them. CDR3: CASSLVLSGVVGYTF. As DNA, the CDR3 is TGCGCCAGCAGCTTGGTTTTATCCGGGGTCGTCGGCTACACCTTC.

The V gene is TRBV30, the J gene TRBJ2-7, with D possibly being TRBD2 (6 bases). V was cut by 3 bases and J by 6 bases, with 12 bases left in between. Germline lookup yields CDR1 GTSNPN and CDR2 SVGIG (reference sequence). CDR3 length equals 12 residues. In DNA form, the CDR3 reads TGTGCCTGGAGCCGTCTCGGGGGCGAGCAGTACTTC. It specifies CAWSRLGGEQYF.

The V call is TRBV6-6, the J call TRBJ2-3; D is unclear. The V end lost 6 bases, the J end lost 6 bases, and 10 bases lay between the germline ends. In germline, CDR1 is MNHNY, CDR2 SVGAGI (reference sequence). The CDR3 sequence is 12 residues long. CDR3 residues: CASRYRLDTQYF. Written as DNA, the CDR3 is TGTGCCAGCAGGTATAGGTTGGATACGCAGTATTTT.

There are a few counts of this clone. This rearrangement joins TRBV10-3 to TRBJ1-5, with D possibly being TRBD1 (5 bases). The V end lost 4 bases, the J end lost 3 bases, and 13 bases lay between the germline ends. Germline CDR1 and CDR2: ENHRY and SYGVKD. The CDR3 consists of 15 residues. Written as DNA, the CDR3 is TGTGCCATCAGTGCGGGGGGAGGGAACAATCAGCCCCAGCATTTT. As protein: CAISAGGGNNQPQHF.